This T cell receptor beta chain derives from a study of molecular identifiers for immune sequencing clone quantification. Whole-study results and caveats: Clonotypes surpassing 20 RNA copies contained over 98% of effector molecules, versus under 1% in naive cells.

MiXCR, applied by TCRdb to the PCR reads, yields one record per CDR3 protein. The sample consists of a few hundred thousand distinct CDR3 sequences, roughly 24% of them appearing once. This clonotype was recorded many times. No antigen is known for it. Sample: naive CD8+ T cells from blood, with Jurkat cell RNA spiked in. The subset was: FACS-sorted CD8+CD4-CCR7+CD45RA+ naive T cells. The receptor's source is a human donor in good health. Some libraries in this study had Jurkat cell RNA spiked in.

CDR3 nucleotide sequence: TGTGCCAGCAGCCCACGGAACTACGAGCAGTACTTC. As protein: CASSPRNYEQYF. This chain connects TRBV7-9 to TRBJ2-7; D unclear. Between the trimmed V and J ends, which lost 5 bases and 3 bases, there was a span of 8 bases. This CDR3 contains 12 residues. Germline CDR1 SEHNR, CDR2 FQNEAQ (reference sequence).